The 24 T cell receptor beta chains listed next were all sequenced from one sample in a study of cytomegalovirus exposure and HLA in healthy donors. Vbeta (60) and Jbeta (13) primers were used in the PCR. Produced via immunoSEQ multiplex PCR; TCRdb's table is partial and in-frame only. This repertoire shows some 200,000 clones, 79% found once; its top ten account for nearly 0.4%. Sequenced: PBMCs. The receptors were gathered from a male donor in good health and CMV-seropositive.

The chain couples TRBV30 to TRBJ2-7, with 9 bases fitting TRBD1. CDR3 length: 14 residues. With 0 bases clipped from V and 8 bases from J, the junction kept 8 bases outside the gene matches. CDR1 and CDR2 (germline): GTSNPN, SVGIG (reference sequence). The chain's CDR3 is CAWSVGQGPRQQYF. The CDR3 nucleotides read TGTGCCTGGAGTGTGGGACAGGGCCCACGCCAGCAGTACTTC.

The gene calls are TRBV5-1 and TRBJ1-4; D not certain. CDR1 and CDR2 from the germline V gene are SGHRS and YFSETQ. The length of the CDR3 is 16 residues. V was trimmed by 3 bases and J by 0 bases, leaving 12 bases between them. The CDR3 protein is CASSWGGGATNEKLFF. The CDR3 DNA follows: TGCGCCAGCAGCTGGGGAGGAGGAGCAACTAATGAAAAACTGTTTTTT.

CDR3 sequence: CASWRDGEQYF. In DNA, the CDR3 is TGTGCCAGCTGGAGGGACGGCGAGCAGTACTTC. The chain couples TRBV6-5 to TRBJ2-7; maybe TRBD2 (6 bases). The length of the CDR3 is 11 residues. Germline loops: CDR1 MNHEY, CDR2 SVGAGI. Trimming left V 8 bases short and J 6 bases short, with 11 bases between.

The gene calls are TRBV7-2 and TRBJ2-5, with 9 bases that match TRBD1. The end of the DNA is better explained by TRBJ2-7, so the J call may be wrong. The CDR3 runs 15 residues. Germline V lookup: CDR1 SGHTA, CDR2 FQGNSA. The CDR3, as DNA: TGTGCCAGCAGCGGCAGGGACAGGGAGCACTACGAGCAGTACTTC. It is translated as CASSGRDREHYEQYF.

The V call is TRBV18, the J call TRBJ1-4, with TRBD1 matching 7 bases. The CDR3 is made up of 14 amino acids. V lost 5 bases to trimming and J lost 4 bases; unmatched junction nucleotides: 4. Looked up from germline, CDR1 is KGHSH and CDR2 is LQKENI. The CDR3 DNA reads TGTGCCAGCTCATCCGGGACAGTTAATGAAAAACTGTTTTTT. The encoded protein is CASSSGTVNEKLFF.

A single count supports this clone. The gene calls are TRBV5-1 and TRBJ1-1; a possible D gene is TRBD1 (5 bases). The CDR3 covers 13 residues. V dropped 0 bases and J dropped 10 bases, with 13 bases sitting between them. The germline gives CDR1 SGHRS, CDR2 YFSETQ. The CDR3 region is CASSLGRGVGAFF. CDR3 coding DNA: TGCGCCAGCAGCTTGGGGAGGGGAGTCGGAGCTTTCTTT. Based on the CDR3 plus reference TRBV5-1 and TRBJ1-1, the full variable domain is KAGVTQTPRYLIKTRGQQVTLSCSPISGHRSVSWYQQTPGQGLQFLFEYFSETQRNKGNFPGRFSGRQFSNSRSEMNVSTLELGDSALYLCASSLGRGVGAFFGQGTRLTVV.

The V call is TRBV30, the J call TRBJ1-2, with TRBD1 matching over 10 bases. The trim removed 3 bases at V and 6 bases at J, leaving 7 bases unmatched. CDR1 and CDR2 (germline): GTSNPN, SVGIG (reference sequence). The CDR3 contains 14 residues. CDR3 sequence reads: CAWRGDRGPHGYTF. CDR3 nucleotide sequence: TGTGCCTGGAGGGGAGACAGGGGGCCCCATGGCTACACCTTC.

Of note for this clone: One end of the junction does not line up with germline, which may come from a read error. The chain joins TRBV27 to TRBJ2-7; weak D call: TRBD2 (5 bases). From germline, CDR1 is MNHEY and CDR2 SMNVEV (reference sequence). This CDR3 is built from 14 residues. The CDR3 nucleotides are TGTGCCACCAGTGATAGGCTAGGAGGCAACGAGCAGTACTTC. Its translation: CATSDRLGGNEQYF.

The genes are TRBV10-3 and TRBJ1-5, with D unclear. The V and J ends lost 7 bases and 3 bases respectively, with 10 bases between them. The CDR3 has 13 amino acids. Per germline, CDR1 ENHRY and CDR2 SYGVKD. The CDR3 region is CAITETPNQPQHF. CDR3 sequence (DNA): TGTGCCATCACCGAGACACCCAATCAGCCCCAGCATTTT.

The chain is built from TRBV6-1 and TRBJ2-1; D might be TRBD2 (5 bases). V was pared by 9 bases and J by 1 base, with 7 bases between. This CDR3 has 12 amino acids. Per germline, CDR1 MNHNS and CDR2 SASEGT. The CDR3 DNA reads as TGTGCCAGTGGAGGATCCTACAATGAGCAGTTCTTC. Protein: CASGGSYNEQFF.

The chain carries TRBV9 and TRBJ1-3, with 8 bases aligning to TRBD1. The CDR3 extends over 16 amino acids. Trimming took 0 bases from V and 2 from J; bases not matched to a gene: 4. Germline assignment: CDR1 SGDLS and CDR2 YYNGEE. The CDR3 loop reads CASSVGAGGPGNTIYF. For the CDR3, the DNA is TGTGCCAGCAGCGTAGGGGCAGGGGGCCCTGGAAACACCATATATTTT.

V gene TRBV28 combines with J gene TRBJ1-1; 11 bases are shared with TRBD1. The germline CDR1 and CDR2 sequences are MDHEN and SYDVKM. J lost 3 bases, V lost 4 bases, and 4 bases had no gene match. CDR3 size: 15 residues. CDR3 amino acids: CASSWTGGTDTEAFF. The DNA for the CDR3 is TGTGCCAGCAGTTGGACAGGGGGCACGGACACTGAAGCTTTCTTT.

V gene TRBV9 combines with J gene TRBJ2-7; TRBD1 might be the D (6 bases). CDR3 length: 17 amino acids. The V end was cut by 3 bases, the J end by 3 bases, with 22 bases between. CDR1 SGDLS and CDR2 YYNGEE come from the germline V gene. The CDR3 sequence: CASSASPSGAGDYEQYF. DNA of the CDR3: TGTGCCAGCAGCGCGTCACCCTCCGGGGCAGGGGACTACGAGCAGTACTTC.

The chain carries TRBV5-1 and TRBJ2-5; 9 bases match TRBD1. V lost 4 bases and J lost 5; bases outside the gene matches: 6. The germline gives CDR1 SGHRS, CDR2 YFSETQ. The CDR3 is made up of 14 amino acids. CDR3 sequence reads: CASSPRTGEETQYF. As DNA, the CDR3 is TGCGCCAGCAGCCCTAGGACAGGGGAGGAGACCCAGTACTTC. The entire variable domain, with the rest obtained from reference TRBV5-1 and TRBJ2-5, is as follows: KAGVTQTPRYLIKTRGQQVTLSCSPISGHRSVSWYQQTPGQGLQFLFEYFSETQRNKGNFPGRFSGRQFSNSRSEMNVSTLELGDSALYLCASSPRTGEETQYFGPGTRLLVL.

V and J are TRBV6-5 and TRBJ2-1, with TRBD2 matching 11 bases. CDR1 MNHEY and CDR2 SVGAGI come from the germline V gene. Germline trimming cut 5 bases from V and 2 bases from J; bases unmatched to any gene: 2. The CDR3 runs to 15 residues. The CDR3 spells CASSPSGGPYNEQFF. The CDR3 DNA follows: TGTGCCAGCAGTCCTAGCGGGGGGCCCTACAATGAGCAGTTCTTC.

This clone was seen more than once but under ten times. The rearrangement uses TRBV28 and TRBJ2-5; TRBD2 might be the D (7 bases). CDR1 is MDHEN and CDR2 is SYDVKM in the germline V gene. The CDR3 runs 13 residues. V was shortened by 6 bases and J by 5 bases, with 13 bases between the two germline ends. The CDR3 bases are TGTGCCAGCAGATCAGGGGAGGGGGAGACCCAGTACTTC. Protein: CASRSGEGETQYF.

The CDR3, as DNA: TGCGCCAGCAGCCAAGAGCACGGGACGGGGGGGGGCTACAATGAGCAGTTCTTC. Its protein is CASSQEHGTGGGYNEQFF. This chain uses TRBV4-1 with TRBJ2-1, with 8 bases aligning to TRBD2. With V trimmed by 0 bases and J by 3 bases, 10 bases remained unmatched. The germline V gene encodes CDR1 MGHRA and CDR2 YSYEKL. The CDR3 covers 18 residues.

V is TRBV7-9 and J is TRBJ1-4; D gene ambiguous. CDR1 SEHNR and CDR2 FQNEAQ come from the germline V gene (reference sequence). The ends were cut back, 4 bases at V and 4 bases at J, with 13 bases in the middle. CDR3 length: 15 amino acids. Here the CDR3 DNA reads TGTGCCAGCAGCTCTAATGAAAAGCTTAATGAAAAACTGTTTTTT. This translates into CASSSNEKLNEKLFF.

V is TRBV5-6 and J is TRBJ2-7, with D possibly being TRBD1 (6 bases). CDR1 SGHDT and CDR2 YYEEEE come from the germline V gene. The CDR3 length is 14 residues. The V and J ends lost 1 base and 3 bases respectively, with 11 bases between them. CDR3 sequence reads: CASSLTGRVYEQYF. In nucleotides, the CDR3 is TGTGCCAGCAGCTTGACAGGGAGAGTCTACGAGCAGTACTTC.

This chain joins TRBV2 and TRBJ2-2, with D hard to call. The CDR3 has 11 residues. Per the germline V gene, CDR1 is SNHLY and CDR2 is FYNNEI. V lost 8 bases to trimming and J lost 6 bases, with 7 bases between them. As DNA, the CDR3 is TGTGCCAGCTCCGAGGCCGGGGAGCTGTTTTTT. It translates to CASSEAGELFF.

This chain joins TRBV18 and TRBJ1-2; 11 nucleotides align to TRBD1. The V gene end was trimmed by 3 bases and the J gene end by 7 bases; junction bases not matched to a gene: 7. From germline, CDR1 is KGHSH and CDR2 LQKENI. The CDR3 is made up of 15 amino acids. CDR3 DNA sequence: TGTGCCAGCTCACCCCCGGGACAGGGGGTGGTTGGCTACACCTTC. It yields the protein CASSPPGQGVVGYTF.

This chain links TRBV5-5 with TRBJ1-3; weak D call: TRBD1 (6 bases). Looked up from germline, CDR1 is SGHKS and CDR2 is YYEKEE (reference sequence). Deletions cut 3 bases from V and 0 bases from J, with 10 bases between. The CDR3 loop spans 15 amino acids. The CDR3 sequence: CASSSGQLSGNTIYF. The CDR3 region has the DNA TGTGCCAGCAGCTCCGGACAGCTCTCTGGAAACACCATATATTTT.

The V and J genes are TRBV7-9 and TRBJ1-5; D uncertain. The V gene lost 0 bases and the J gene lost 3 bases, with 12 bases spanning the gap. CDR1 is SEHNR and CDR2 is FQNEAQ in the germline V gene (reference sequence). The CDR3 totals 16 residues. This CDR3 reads CASSLATGDPNQPQHF. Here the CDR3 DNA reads TGTGCCAGCAGCTTAGCAACGGGTGACCCCAATCAGCCCCAGCATTTT.

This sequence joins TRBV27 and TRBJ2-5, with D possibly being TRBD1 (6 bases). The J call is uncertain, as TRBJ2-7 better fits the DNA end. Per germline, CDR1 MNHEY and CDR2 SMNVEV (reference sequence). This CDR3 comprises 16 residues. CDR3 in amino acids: CASSSPTGLIGYEQYF. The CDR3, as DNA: TGTGCCAGCAGTTCACCCACAGGGTTAATTGGCTACGAGCAGTACTTC.